This is a list of T cell receptor beta chains from one sample in a study of CD8 T cells in ankylosing spondylitis. TCRdb called the 5' RACE reads again in MiXCR, with one record for every CDR3 protein. The sample lists approximately 350,000 distinct CDR3 sequences, approximately 20% occurring once. The specimen sequenced was blood, either unsorted or a sorted T cell fraction (not recorded which). These receptors all stem from a male donor with ankylosing spondylitis or in good health (not recorded which). The CDR3 runs from the conserved cysteine through the conserved F or W. Each record gives: CDR3 protein, CDR3 DNA, clone size, V gene, D gene, J gene. A D gene is named only where the DNA matches it firmly. Clone size is not always given. Where it is, it says once, few, many or a class for expanded clones.

CDR3: CASSVGGATNEKLFF
DNA: TGTGCCAGCAGCGTAGGGGGCGCAACTAATGAAAAACTGTTTTTT
size: many
V: TRBV9
D: NA
J: TRBJ1-4

CDR3: CSPDRVDTEAFF
DNA: TGCAGTCCAGACAGGGTTGACACTGAAGCTTTCTTT
size: NA
V: TRBV20-1
D: TRBD1
J: TRBJ1-1

CDR3: CASSHRMSSGHEQYF
DNA: TGTGCCAGCAGCCATCGTATGTCTAGCGGGCACGAGCAGTACTTC
size: few
V: TRBV3-1
D: TRBD2
J: TRBJ2-7

CDR3: CASSAKGGGPTEAFF
DNA: TGCGCCAGCAGCGCAAAAGGGGGGGGACCCACTGAAGCTTTCTTT
size: NA
V: TRBV4-1
D: NA
J: TRBJ1-1

CDR3: CASSQDLAGETQYF
DNA: TGCGCCAGCAGCCAAGATCTAGCGGGAGAGACCCAGTACTTC
size: few
V: TRBV4-1
D: TRBD2
J: TRBJ2-5

CDR3: CASTGGAYNEQFF
DNA: TGTGCCAGCACCGGGGGGGCCTACAATGAGCAGTTCTTC
size: NA
V: TRBV9
D: TRBD2
J: TRBJ2-1

CDR3: CASSPDPSYEQYF
DNA: TGTGCCAGCAGCCCGGACCCAAGCTACGAGCAGTACTTC
size: NA
V: TRBV9
D: NA
J: TRBJ2-7

CDR3: CASSFQDRDYGYTF
DNA: TGTGCCAGCAGCTTCCAGGACAGGGACTATGGCTACACCTTC
size: NA
V: TRBV5-5
D: TRBD1
J: TRBJ1-2

CDR3: CASSLHTTGDSGQPQHF
DNA: TGCGCCAGCAGCCTCCACACGACAGGGGATTCGGGGCAGCCCCAGCATTTT
size: NA
V: TRBV4-1
D: TRBD1
J: TRBJ1-5

CDR3: CASSLDGTGYNYEQYF
DNA: TGTGCCAGCAGCTTAGATGGGACAGGCTACAACTACGAGCAGTACTTC
size: NA
V: TRBV7-9
D: TRBD1
J: TRBJ2-7

CDR3: CAISEWWGLAGFNEQFF
DNA: TGTGCCATCAGTGAGTGGTGGGGCCTAGCGGGTTTCAATGAGCAGTTCTTC
size: many
V: TRBV10-3
D: TRBD2
J: TRBJ2-1

CDR3: CSARDEVMGLPMEFF
DNA: TGCAGTGCTAGAGACGAGGTTATGGGACTGCCGATGGAGTTCTTC
size: NA
V: TRBV20-1
D: NA
J: TRBJ2-1

CDR3: CASRGTKNYEQYF
DNA: TGTGCCAGCAGAGGGACGAAAAACTACGAGCAGTACTTC
size: few
V: TRBV12-3/TRBV12-4
D: NA
J: TRBJ2-7

CDR3: CASRQGYDGYTF
DNA: TGTGCCAGCAGACAGGGGTACGACGGCTACACCTTC
size: NA
V: TRBV27
D: TRBD1
J: TRBJ1-2

CDR3: CASSWDRVEQYF
DNA: TGTGCCAGCAGCTGGGACAGGGTCGAGCAGTACTTC
size: few
V: TRBV14
D: TRBD1
J: TRBJ2-7

CDR3: CASSKADAPSANEQFF
DNA: TGTGCCAGCAGCAAAGCTGACGCCCCATCGGCCAATGAGCAGTTCTTC
size: NA
V: TRBV21-1
D: NA
J: TRBJ2-1

CDR3: CASSWGTEGAVGELFF
DNA: TGTGCCAGCAGCTGGGGGACAGAAGGGGCAGTCGGGGAGCTGTTTTTT
size: few
V: TRBV5-6
D: TRBD1
J: TRBJ2-2

CDR3: CASGGNDRSSYEQYF
DNA: TGTGCCAGCGGGGGAAATGACAGGAGCTCCTACGAGCAGTACTTC
size: few
V: TRBV2
D: NA
J: TRBJ2-7

CDR3: CSTWTGDRSYGYTF
DNA: TGCAGCACCTGGACAGGGGATCGTAGCTATGGCTACACCTTC
size: NA
V: TRBV29-1
D: TRBD1
J: TRBJ1-2

CDR3: CSTLTGNTEAFF
DNA: TGCAGCACCTTGACAGGGAACACTGAAGCTTTCTTT
size: NA
V: TRBV20-1
D: NA
J: TRBJ1-1

CDR3: CASSWGVSYEQYF
DNA: TGTGCCAGCTCTTGGGGGGTCTCCTACGAGCAGTACTTC
size: many
V: TRBV12-3/TRBV12-4
D: NA
J: TRBJ2-7

CDR3: CASSNPTDRHTQYF
DNA: TGTGCCAGCAGCAACCCCACGGACAGACATACGCAGTATTTT
size: few
V: TRBV7-9
D: NA
J: TRBJ2-3

CDR3: CASSLGTGSTGELFF
DNA: TGCGCCAGCAGCTTGGGGACAGGGAGCACCGGGGAGCTGTTTTTT
size: few
V: TRBV5-1
D: TRBD1
J: TRBJ2-2

CDR3: CAIHLGGNGYTF
DNA: TGTGCCATCCACTTGGGTGGAAATGGCTACACCTTC
size: few
V: TRBV7-9
D: NA
J: TRBJ1-2

CDR3: CASWNGGAEAFF
DNA: TGTGCCAGCTGGAATGGGGGCGCTGAAGCTTTCTTT
size: NA
V: TRBV30
D: NA
J: TRBJ1-1

CDR3: CASSYNSNQPQHF
DNA: TGTGCCAGCAGTTACAATAGCAATCAGCCCCAGCATTTT
size: few
V: TRBV6-6
D: NA
J: TRBJ1-5

CDR3: CASSPESEQTQYF
DNA: TGCGCCAGCAGCCCCGAATCCGAACAGACCCAGTACTTC
size: NA
V: TRBV10-2
D: NA
J: TRBJ2-5

CDR3: CASSLRQGLSSYNEQFF
DNA: TGTGCCAGCAGTCTACGACAGGGATTAAGCTCCTACAATGAGCAGTTCTTC
size: NA
V: TRBV11-2
D: TRBD1
J: TRBJ2-1

CDR3: CASGRDSYPPGQYF
DNA: TGTGCCAGCGGCCGGGACAGTTATCCTCCGGGGCAGTACTTC
size: few
V: TRBV12-3/TRBV12-4
D: TRBD1
J: TRBJ2-7